The next 26 T cell receptor beta chains were all read from a single sample in a study of blood T cell repertoires in COVID-19. Profiling relied on immunoSEQ multiplex PCR, and the TCRdb table lists in-frame clones only, not all of them. The top ten hold 6.5% to 7.5% of the sample, which has about 170,000 clones, about 85% seen once. The material sequenced was peripheral blood. These receptors all stem from a man older than 75 with COVID-19, enrolled during active disease.

The V call is TRBV19, the J call TRBJ1-5, with a possible D match to TRBD1 (6 bases). This CDR3 has 11 residues. The V gene's germline CDR1 is LNHDA and CDR2 SQIVND (reference sequence). Trimming pared 10 bases from V and 5 bases from J, leaving 9 bases between. This CDR3 is CATGADQPQHF. CDR3 coding DNA: TGTGCCACAGGGGCCGATCAGCCCCAGCATTTT.

The chain joins TRBV2 to TRBJ2-1, with a possible D match to TRBD2 (5 bases). Germline V CDR1 and CDR2: SNHLY, FYNNEI. The germline V and J ends were trimmed by 1 base and 6 bases, with 7 bases remaining between them. The CDR3 loop spans 13 amino acids. Here the CDR3 reads CASSEGELNEQFF. The CDR3 nucleotides are TGTGCCAGCAGTGAAGGGGAGCTCAATGAGCAGTTCTTC.

This clone was recorded once. The chain has TRBV27 and TRBJ1-3; D gene unclear. The V end lost 7 bases, the J end lost 4 bases, and 11 bases lay between the germline ends. Germline CDR1 and CDR2: MNHEY and SMNVEV (reference sequence). The CDR3 is 13 amino acids. The DNA of the CDR3 is TGTGCCAGCACCCGAACGGGAGGAAACACCATATATTTT. This encodes CASTRTGGNTIYF.

The CDR3 sequence is CASLDGAGKVTQYF. The CDR3 DNA is TGTGCCAGCCTTGATGGAGCGGGGAAGGTGACCCAGTACTTC. V is TRBV2 and J is TRBJ2-5, with 7 positions matching TRBD2. CDR1 and CDR2 from the germline V gene are SNHLY and FYNNEI. This CDR3 has 14 residues. The J segment lost 7 bases and the V segment lost 8 bases, leaving 13 bases of the junction unmatched.

The rearrangement joins TRBV11-2 to TRBJ1-1, with 8 bases lining up with TRBD1. CDR3 length equals 15 residues. The junction had 7 bases not matched to a gene; V was cut back by 5 bases and J by 2 bases. Germline CDR1 is SGHAT and CDR2 is FQNNGV. CDR3 loop: CASSVGQGINTEAFF. The CDR3 bases are TGTGCCAGCAGCGTTGGACAGGGTATCAACACTGAAGCTTTCTTT.

The chain combines TRBV18 with TRBJ2-2; 13 bases align to TRBD2. V dropped 7 bases and J dropped 5; count of bases not matched to a gene: 1. CDR1 is KGHSH, CDR2 LQKENI, per germline. There are 14 residues in the CDR3. CDR3 sequence (DNA): TGTGCCAGCTGGGGACTAGCGGGGACCGGGGAGCTGTTTTTT. It is translated as CASWGLAGTGELFF.

The sample holds one count of this clone. This rearrangement joins TRBV7-2 to TRBJ1-2; D is perhaps TRBD1 (6 bases). V lost 4 bases and J lost 7, with 13 bases in between. From germline, CDR1 is SGHTA and CDR2 FQGNSA. This CDR3 has 13 residues. The CDR3 loop reads CASSSGEGGGYTF. DNA of the CDR3: TGTGCCAGCAGCTCGGGCGAAGGGGGTGGCTACACCTTC.

The chain uses TRBV2 and TRBJ2-7; 9 bases align to TRBD1. V shed 10 bases and J 3 bases; nucleotides not matched to a gene: 7. The CDR3 consists of 13 residues. Germline CDR1 SNHLY, CDR2 FYNNEI. CDR3 DNA sequence: TGTGCCATTATGGACAGGGGAGGCTACGAGCAGTACTTC. Its translation: CAIMDRGGYEQYF. Full variable domain (remainder filled in from reference TRBV2 and TRBJ2-7): EPEVTQTPSHQVTQMGQEVILRCVPISNHLYFYWYRQILGQKVEFLVSFYNNEISEKSEIFDDQFSVERPDGSNFTLKIRSTKLEDSAMYFCAIMDRGGYEQYFGPGTRLTVT.

The chain joins TRBV19 to TRBJ2-4, with TRBD2 identical over 10 bases. Trimming removed 5 bases from V and 0 bases from J; junction bases left unmatched: 1. CDR3 length: 15 amino acids. Per the germline V gene, CDR1 is LNHDA and CDR2 is SQIVND (reference sequence). CDR3: CASSLAGGAKNIQYF. CDR3 nucleotide sequence: TGTGCCAGTAGTTTAGCGGGGGGAGCCAAAAACATTCAGTACTTC.

This clone was recorded only once. V and J are TRBV6-5 and TRBJ2-5; a possible D gene is TRBD2 (5 bases). V was shortened by 6 bases and J by 2 bases, with 16 bases between the two germline ends. This CDR3 is 15 amino acids long. The germline CDR1 and CDR2 sequences are MNHEY and SVGAGI. CDR3 DNA sequence: TGTGCCAGCAGGGCGCACGCGGGCCGACAAGAGACCCAGTACTTC. Translation: CASRAHAGRQETQYF.

The rearrangement links TRBV10-3 to TRBJ1-1, with D possibly TRBD1 on 5 matching bases. V lost 8 bases to trimming and J lost 4 bases, with 8 bases between them. The length of the CDR3 is 11 residues. CDR1 ENHRY and CDR2 SYGVKD come from the germline V gene. CDR3 protein: CAIPGITEAFF. The CDR3 nucleotides read TGTGCCATCCCAGGGATCACTGAAGCTTTCTTT.

V is TRBV18 and J is TRBJ1-1; D ambiguous. CDR3 length: 13 residues. CDR1 KGHSH and CDR2 LQKENI come from the germline V gene. Trimming stripped 4 bases from V and 3 bases from J, with 9 bases between. The CDR3 sequence is CASSLADYTEAFF. The DNA of the CDR3 is TGTGCCAGCTCACTCGCGGACTACACTGAAGCTTTCTTT.

This chain joins TRBV6-6 and TRBJ2-7; maybe TRBD1 (5 bases). The germline V and J ends were trimmed by 6 bases and 0 bases, with 12 bases remaining between them. Germline CDR1 and CDR2: MNHNY and SVGAGI (reference sequence). The CDR3 contains 14 residues. The CDR3 DNA reads as TGTGCCAGCAGCCCCGGTCAGGGCTCCTACGAGCAGTACTTC. Residues: CASSPGQGSYEQYF.

The genes are TRBV3-1 (or the pseudogene TRBV3-2) and TRBJ2-7; D gene uncertain. Trimming took off 0 bases at V and 3 bases at J, with 12 bases between the two ends. Germline-derived CDR1 and CDR2 are LGHDT and YNNKEL (reference sequence). CDR3 length equals 15 residues. In DNA form, the CDR3 reads TGTGCCAGCAGCCAAGACGTGGCACAGCTCTACGAGCAGTACTTC. Protein: CASSQDVAQLYEQYF.

The chain couples TRBV11-1 to TRBJ2-3; TRBD2 matches at 8 bases. Losses at the gene ends were 4 bases for V and 5 bases for J; bases not matched to a gene: 8. CDR1 is SGHAT, CDR2 FQDESV, per germline (reference sequence). CDR3 size: 15 residues. The CDR3 is CASSSLAAIKDTQYF. Written as DNA, the CDR3 is TGTGCCAGCAGCTCACTAGCGGCAATCAAAGATACGCAGTATTTT.

This clone was counted a single time. CDR3 coding DNA: TGTGCCAGCAGAAAGCGGACAGGGAGGAATGTCACTGAAGCTTTCTTT. Protein sequence: CASRKRTGRNVTEAFF. The chain links TRBV21-1 to TRBJ1-1; the D call of TRBD1 is as the table states it, not checked on the DNA. TRBV21-1 has pseudogene status. This CDR3 spans 16 amino acids.

This rearrangement joins TRBV5-4 to TRBJ2-5, with 10 positions matching TRBD1. V was clipped by 4 bases and J by 2 bases; unmatched bases: 5. This CDR3 comprises 15 residues. CDR1 is SGHNT and CDR2 is YYREEE in the germline V gene (reference sequence). The CDR3 sequence: CASSARDRGQETQYF. In DNA form, the CDR3 reads TGTGCCAGCAGCGCCCGGGACAGGGGTCAAGAGACCCAGTACTTC.

In nucleotides, the CDR3 is TGTGCCAGCAGCTTTGGACTAGCGGGGTACGAGCAGTACTTC. Residues: CASSFGLAGYEQYF. V is TRBV6-2 or TRBV6-3 and J is TRBJ2-7, with 12 bases matching TRBD2. The length of the CDR3 is 14 residues. The ends lost 6 bases at V and 4 bases at J; junction bases unmatched: 4. CDR1 is MNHEY, CDR2 SVGEGT, per germline.

The chain joins TRBV7-9 to TRBJ1-3; D is ambiguous. V dropped 1 base and J dropped 0 bases, with 4 bases sitting between them. The CDR3 has 14 amino acids. Germline CDR1 SEHNR, CDR2 FQNEAQ (reference sequence). CDR3 sequence: CASSLVLSGNTIYF. CDR3 bases: TGTGCCAGCAGCTTAGTACTCTCTGGAAACACCATATATTTT.

The chain carries TRBV2 and TRBJ1-1; weak D call: TRBD1 (6 bases). The V and J ends lost 10 bases and 1 base respectively, with 16 bases between them. Germline assignment: CDR1 SNHLY and CDR2 FYNNEI. The length of the CDR3 is 14 residues. The CDR3 region has the DNA TGTGCCACTATTGAGGGCAGGGGGAACACTGAAGCTTTCTTT. Translation: CATIEGRGNTEAFF.

The V and J genes are TRBV10-1 and TRBJ2-7; 8 bases agree with TRBD1. After removal of 5 bases from V and 4 bases from J, the junction contained 7 bases not matched to a gene. Germline CDR1 WNHNN, CDR2 SYGVQD (reference sequence). The CDR3 sequence is 14 residues long. CDR3 nucleotides: TGCGCCAGCAGTCCCCAGGGGGCTTTTTACGAGCAGTACTTC. Translating gives CASSPQGAFYEQYF.

In this sample, this clone turned up a few times. This rearrangement joins TRBV3-1 (or the pseudogene TRBV3-2) to TRBJ1-4, with TRBD1 identical over 8 bases. There are 14 residues in the CDR3. With 2 bases clipped from V and 7 bases from J, the junction kept 3 bases outside the gene matches. Per the germline V gene, CDR1 is LGHDT and CDR2 is YNNKEL (reference sequence). The CDR3 sequence is CASSQRTGSEKLFF. The CDR3 DNA reads as TGTGCCAGCAGCCAAAGGACAGGGTCTGAAAAACTGTTTTTT.

The chain couples TRBV7-2 to TRBJ2-3; TRBD1 might be the D (5 bases). Trimming took 5 bases from V and 9 from J, leaving 15 bases between them. Per germline, CDR1 SGHTA and CDR2 FQGNSA. The CDR3 consists of 13 residues. The CDR3 DNA is TGTGCCAGCAGCGTATCAGGGTTGGGGACGCAGTATTTT. Protein: CASSVSGLGTQYF.

CDR3 DNA sequence: TGTGCCAGCTCACCACTCCTTCCAGGAACCCAGGGCTATGGCTACACCTTC. This codes for CASSPLLPGTQGYGYTF. The chain recombines TRBV18 with TRBJ1-2; perhaps TRBD1 as D (5 bases). CDR1 KGHSH and CDR2 LQKENI come from the germline V gene. The germline V and J ends were trimmed by 1 base and 4 bases, with 19 bases remaining between them. CDR3 length: 17 residues. Filled out from reference TRBV18 and TRBJ1-2, the complete variable domain reads NAGVMQNPRHLVRRRGQEARLRCSPMKGHSHVYWYRQLPEEGLKFMVYLQKENIIDESGMPKERFSAEFPKEGPSILRIQQVVRGDSAAYFCASSPLLPGTQGYGYTFGSGTRLTVV.

The chain uses TRBV10-3 and TRBJ1-2; no clear D gene. The CDR3 consists of 13 residues. CDR1 is ENHRY and CDR2 is SYGVKD in the germline V gene. Trimming took off 6 bases at V and 3 bases at J, with 11 bases between the two ends. CDR3 nucleotide sequence: TGTGCCATCAGCATCAGTACCGACTATGGCTACACCTTC. The encoded protein is CAISISTDYGYTF.

The chain has TRBV15 and TRBJ2-5, with D tentatively TRBD2 (7 bases). V shed 5 bases and J shed 5 bases, with 12 bases lying between them. Germline V gives CDR1 LNHNV, CDR2 YYDKDF (reference sequence). The CDR3 sequence is 13 residues long. CDR3 loop: CATSSGGLETQYF. The CDR3 nucleotides read TGTGCCACCAGCTCGGGGGGCCTTGAGACCCAGTACTTC.